This TCR beta chain was identified in a study of cytomegalovirus exposure and HLA in healthy donors. Note on this clone: Antigen specificity is unknown.

Study-wide findings and caveats: The study flagged roughly 150 TCR beta chains as cytomegalovirus-associated.

The PCR made use of 60 Vbeta and 13 Jbeta primers. Assay used: immunoSEQ multiplex PCR; TCRdb lists only in-frame clones, some missing. The sample shows approximately 100,000 clones, around 62% of them seen only once. CDR3 length: 13 residues. The germline V gene has CDR1 SEHNR and CDR2 FQNEAQ (reference sequence). After removal of 5 bases from V and 6 bases from J, the junction contained 4 bases not matched to a gene. This clonotype was sampled from a man aged 25 to 40 in good health and CMV-seropositive. The sample consisted of PBMCs. The chain employs TRBV7-9 and TRBJ2-1, with 7 positions matching TRBD1. CDR3 DNA: TGTGCCAGCAGCGAGACAGGGCGCAATGAGCAGTTCTTC. The encoded protein is CASSETGRNEQFF.